This T cell receptor beta chain was found in a study of shared clonotypes between healthy human individuals. The study's findings and limits: When naive CD4 clonotypes were compared across a few donors, around 5% were shared.

V was clipped by 0 bases and J by 10 bases, with 14 bases between them. Germline loops: CDR1 LGHNA, CDR2 YNFKEQ. The CDR3 is made up of 14 amino acids. Here immunoSEQ multiplex PCR was the method, and the copy in TCRdb shows in-frame clones only, minus some. The table lists roughly 1,100,000 clones, approximately 72% of them singletons, with about 1.4% in the top ten. This clone has just a few counts. As yet, its antigen is unknown. This receptor was identified in a man aged 18 to 35 in good health. The chain carries TRBV4-2 and TRBJ2-3, with D possibly TRBD2 on 6 matching bases. Sequencing used memory CD4+ T cells sorted from blood. Indicated subset: CD45RA-negative fraction. This chain's CDR3 is CASSQDLASESQYF. Here the CDR3 DNA reads TGTGCCAGCAGCCAAGATCTCGCTAGCGAGTCGCAGTATTTT.